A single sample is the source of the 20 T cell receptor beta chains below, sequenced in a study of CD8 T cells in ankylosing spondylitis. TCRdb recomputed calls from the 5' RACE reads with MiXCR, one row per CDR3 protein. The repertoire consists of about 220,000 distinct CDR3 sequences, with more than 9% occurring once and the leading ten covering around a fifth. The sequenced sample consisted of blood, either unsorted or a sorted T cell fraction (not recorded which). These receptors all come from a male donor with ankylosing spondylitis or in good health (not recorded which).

CDR3 in DNA: TGCGCCAGCAATGGGGACGGGGGGGCCAACGTCCTGACTTTC. It yields the protein CASNGDGGANVLTF. This chain links TRBV5-1 with TRBJ2-6, with D perhaps TRBD1 or TRBD2 (5 bases each). The germline CDR1 and CDR2 sequences are SGHRS and YFSETQ. V was shortened by 6 bases and J by 4 bases, with 11 bases between the two germline ends. CDR3 length equals 14 residues.

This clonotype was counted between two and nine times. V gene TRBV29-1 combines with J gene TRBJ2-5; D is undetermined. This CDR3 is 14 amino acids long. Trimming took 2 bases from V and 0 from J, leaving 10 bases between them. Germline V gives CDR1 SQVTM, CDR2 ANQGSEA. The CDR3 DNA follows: TGCAGCGTTGAATTAAGGCAGAACCAAGAGACCCAGTACTTC. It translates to CSVELRQNQETQYF.

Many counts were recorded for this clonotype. The CDR3 DNA follows: TGTGCCACCAGTGGTCCGGGACAGGGTGGGCAGTTCTTC. Translation: CATSGPGQGGQFF. The chain employs TRBV24-1 and TRBJ2-1; 9 bases align to TRBD1. Germline CDR1 reads KGHDR; CDR2 reads SFDVKD. The length of the CDR3 is 13 residues. The J segment lost 12 bases and the V segment lost 5 bases, leaving 7 bases of the junction unmatched.

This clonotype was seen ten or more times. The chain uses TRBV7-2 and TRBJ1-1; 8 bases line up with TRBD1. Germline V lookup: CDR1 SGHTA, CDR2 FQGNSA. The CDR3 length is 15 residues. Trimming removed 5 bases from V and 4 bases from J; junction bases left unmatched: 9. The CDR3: CASSKPDRAVTEAFF. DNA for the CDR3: TGTGCCAGCAGCAAACCGGACAGGGCGGTCACTGAAGCTTTCTTT.

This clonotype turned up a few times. CDR3: CASSKDSLYTQYF. Here the CDR3 DNA reads TGTGCCAGCAGTAAGGACTCCCTTTATACGCAGTATTTT. The rearrangement links TRBV27 to TRBJ2-3; TRBD2 is a possible D gene (5 bases). CDR3 size: 13 residues. V was shortened by 5 bases and J by 7 bases, with 13 bases between the two germline ends. The germline CDR1 and CDR2 sequences are MNHEY and SMNVEV (reference sequence).

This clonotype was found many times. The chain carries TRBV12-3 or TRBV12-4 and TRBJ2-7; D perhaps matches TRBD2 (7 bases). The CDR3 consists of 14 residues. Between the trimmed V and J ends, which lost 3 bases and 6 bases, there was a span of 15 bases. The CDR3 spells CASSFSGGLLEQYF. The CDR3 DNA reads TGTGCCAGCAGTTTTTCGGGGGGCCTACTCGAGCAGTACTTC.

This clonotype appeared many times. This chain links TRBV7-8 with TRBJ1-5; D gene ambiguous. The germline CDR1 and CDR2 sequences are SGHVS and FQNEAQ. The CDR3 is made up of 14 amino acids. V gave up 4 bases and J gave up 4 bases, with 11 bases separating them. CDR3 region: CASSWSSKNQPQHF. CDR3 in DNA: TGTGCCAGCAGCTGGTCCAGCAAAAATCAGCCCCAGCATTTT.

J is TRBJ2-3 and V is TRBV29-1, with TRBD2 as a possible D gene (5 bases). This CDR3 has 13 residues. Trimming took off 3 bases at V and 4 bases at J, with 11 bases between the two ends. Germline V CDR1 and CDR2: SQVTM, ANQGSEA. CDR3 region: CSVEREVADTQYF. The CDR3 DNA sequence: TGCAGCGTTGAGAGGGAAGTGGCAGATACGCAGTATTTT.

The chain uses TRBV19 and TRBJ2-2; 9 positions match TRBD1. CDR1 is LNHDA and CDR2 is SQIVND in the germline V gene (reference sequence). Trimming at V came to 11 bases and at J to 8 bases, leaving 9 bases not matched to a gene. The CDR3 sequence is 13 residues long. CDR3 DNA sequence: TGTGCCTGCGAGGACAGGGGATTAGGGGAGCTGTTTTTT. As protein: CACEDRGLGELFF.

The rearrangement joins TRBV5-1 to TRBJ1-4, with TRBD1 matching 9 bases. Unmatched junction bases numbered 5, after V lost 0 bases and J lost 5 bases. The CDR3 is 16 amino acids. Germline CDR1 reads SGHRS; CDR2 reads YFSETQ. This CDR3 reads CASSLDGTGKNEKLFF. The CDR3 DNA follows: TGCGCCAGCAGCTTGGATGGGACAGGGAAAAATGAAAAACTGTTTTTT.

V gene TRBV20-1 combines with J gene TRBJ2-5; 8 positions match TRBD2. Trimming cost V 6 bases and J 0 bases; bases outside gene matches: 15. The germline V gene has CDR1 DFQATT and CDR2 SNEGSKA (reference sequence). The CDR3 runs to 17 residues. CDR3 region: CSATDWVAGRYQETQYF. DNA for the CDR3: TGCAGTGCCACTGACTGGGTAGCGGGGCGGTACCAAGAGACCCAGTACTTC.

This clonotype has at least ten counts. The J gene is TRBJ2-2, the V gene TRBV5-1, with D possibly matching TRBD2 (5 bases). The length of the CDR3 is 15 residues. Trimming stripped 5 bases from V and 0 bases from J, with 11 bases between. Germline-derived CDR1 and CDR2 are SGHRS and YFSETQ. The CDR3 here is CASRLAGANTGELFF. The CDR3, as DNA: TGCGCCAGCAGACTGGCGGGCGCGAACACCGGGGAGCTGTTTTTT.

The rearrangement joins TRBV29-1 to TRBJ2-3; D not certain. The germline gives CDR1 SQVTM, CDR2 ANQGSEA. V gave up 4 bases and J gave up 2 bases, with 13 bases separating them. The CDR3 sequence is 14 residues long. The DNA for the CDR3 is TGCAGCGTTGGCCTCGCTTCTCACACAGATACGCAGTATTTT. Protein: CSVGLASHTDTQYF.

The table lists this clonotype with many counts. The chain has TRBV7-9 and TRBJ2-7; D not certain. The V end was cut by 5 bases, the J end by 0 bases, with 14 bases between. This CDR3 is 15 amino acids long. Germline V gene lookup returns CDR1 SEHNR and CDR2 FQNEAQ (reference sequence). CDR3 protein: CASSDSQAISYEQYF. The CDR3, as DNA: TGTGCCAGCAGCGACTCCCAGGCTATCTCCTACGAGCAGTACTTC.

The CDR3 coding sequence is TGCAGTGGCCACGGTCCTCAAGCGGGGGAGACCCAGTACTTC. Protein: CSGHGPQAGETQYF. The chain has TRBV20-1 and TRBJ2-5; TRBD2 agrees at 7 bases. V shed 7 bases, J shed 5 bases, and the junction held 13 bases outside the gene matches. CDR1 is DFQATT, CDR2 SNEGSKA, per germline (reference sequence). The CDR3 spans 14 residues.

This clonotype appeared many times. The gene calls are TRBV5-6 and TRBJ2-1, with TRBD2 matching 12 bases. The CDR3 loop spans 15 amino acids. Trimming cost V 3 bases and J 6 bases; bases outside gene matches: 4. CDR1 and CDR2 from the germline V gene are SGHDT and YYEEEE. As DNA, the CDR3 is TGTGCCAGCAGCTCGACTAGCGGGGGAGTCAATGAGCAGTTCTTC. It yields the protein CASSSTSGGVNEQFF.

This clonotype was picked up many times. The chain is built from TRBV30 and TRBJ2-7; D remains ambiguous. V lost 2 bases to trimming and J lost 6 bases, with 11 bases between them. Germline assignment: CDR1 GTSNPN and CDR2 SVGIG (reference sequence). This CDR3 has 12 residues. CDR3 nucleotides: TGTGCCTGGAGTTCAACGAGGCGCGAGCAGTACTTC. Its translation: CAWSSTRREQYF.

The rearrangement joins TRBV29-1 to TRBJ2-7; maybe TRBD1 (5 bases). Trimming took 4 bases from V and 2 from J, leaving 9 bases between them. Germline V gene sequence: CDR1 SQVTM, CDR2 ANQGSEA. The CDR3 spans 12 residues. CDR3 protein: CSVVQGTYEQYF. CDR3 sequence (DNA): TGCAGCGTTGTTCAGGGAACCTACGAGCAGTACTTC.

DNA for the CDR3: TGTGCCAGCAGTTTATCCTTTAGTCAGCCCCAGCATTTT. It encodes CASSLSFSQPQHF. The chain employs TRBV27 and TRBJ1-5; D unclear. Germline V gene data show CDR1 as MNHEY and CDR2 as SMNVEV (reference sequence). Trimming removed 0 bases at V and 6 bases at J, with 6 bases between. CDR3 size: 13 residues.

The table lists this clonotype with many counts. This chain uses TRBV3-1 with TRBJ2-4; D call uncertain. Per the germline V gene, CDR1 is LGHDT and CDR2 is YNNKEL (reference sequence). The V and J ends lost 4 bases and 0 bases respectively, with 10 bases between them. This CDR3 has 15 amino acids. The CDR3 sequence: CASSLGPLAKNIQYF. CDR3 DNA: TGTGCCAGCAGCCTCGGGCCTCTAGCCAAAAACATTCAGTACTTC. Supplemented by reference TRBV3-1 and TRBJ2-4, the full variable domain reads DTAVSQTPKYLVTQMGNDKSIKCEQNLGHDTMYWYKQDSKKFLKIMFSYNNKELIINETVPNRFSPKSPDKAHLNLHINSLELGDSAVYFCASSLGPLAKNIQYFGAGTRLSVL.